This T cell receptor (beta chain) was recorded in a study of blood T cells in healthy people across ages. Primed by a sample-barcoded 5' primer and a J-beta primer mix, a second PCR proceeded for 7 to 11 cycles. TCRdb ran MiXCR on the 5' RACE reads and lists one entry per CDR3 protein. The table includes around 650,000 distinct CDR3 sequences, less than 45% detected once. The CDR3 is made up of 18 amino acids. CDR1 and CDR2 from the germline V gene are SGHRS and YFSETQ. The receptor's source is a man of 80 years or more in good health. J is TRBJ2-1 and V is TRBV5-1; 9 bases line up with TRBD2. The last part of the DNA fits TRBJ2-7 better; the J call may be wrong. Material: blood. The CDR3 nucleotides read TGCGCCAGCAGCCCGAAGGGGGCTAGCGGGGAGTCCTACAATGAGCAGTACTTC. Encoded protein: CASSPKGASGESYNEQYF.